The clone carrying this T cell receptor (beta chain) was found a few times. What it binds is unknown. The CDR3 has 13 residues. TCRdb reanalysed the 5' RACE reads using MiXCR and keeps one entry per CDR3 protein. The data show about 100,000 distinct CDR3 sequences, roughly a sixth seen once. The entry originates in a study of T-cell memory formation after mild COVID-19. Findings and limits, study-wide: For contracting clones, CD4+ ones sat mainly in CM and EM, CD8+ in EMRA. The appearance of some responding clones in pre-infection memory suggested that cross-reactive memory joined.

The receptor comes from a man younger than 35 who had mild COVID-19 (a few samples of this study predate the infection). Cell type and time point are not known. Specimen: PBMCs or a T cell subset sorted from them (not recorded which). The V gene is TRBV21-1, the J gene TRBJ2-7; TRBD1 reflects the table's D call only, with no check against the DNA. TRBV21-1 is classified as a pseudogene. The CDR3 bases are TGTGCCAGTGGGGGCAGGGGCCCCTACGAGCAGTACGTC. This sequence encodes CASGGRGPYEQYV.